This T cell receptor (beta chain) was obtained from a study of shared clonotypes between healthy human individuals. The CDR3 loop spans 13 amino acids. The junction had 5 bases not matched to a gene; V was cut back by 7 bases and J by 2 bases. As for this clone: Antigen: not known.

DNA from unsorted PBMC was sequenced on ten immunoSEQ deep assay plates. In the source study's methods: Owing to the provision of junction-only sequences devoid of quality scores by immunoSEQ, filtering differed. Using immunoSEQ multiplex PCR, the repertoire was profiled, and TCRdb retains in-frame clones only, with some absent. Clone size and the V and J calls come from that table; the DNA yielded D and trimming. The sample has about 490,000 clones, less than 80% seen once. Study observations and caveats: Limited genetic and exposure-history diversity came from having few donors. Only blood underwent sampling, and tissue repertoires likely differ.

The chain couples TRBV23-1 to TRBJ2-7; TRBD1 matches at 7 bases. TRBV23-1 is marked as an open reading frame, function uncertain. The sequence came from a woman between 40 and 55 years old in good health. Some clones in this sample may be carry-over from other donors' samples. Specimen: PBMCs. CDR3 DNA: TGCGCCAGCACCCAAGGGACAGCCTACGAGCAGTACTTC. Encoded protein: CASTQGTAYEQYF.